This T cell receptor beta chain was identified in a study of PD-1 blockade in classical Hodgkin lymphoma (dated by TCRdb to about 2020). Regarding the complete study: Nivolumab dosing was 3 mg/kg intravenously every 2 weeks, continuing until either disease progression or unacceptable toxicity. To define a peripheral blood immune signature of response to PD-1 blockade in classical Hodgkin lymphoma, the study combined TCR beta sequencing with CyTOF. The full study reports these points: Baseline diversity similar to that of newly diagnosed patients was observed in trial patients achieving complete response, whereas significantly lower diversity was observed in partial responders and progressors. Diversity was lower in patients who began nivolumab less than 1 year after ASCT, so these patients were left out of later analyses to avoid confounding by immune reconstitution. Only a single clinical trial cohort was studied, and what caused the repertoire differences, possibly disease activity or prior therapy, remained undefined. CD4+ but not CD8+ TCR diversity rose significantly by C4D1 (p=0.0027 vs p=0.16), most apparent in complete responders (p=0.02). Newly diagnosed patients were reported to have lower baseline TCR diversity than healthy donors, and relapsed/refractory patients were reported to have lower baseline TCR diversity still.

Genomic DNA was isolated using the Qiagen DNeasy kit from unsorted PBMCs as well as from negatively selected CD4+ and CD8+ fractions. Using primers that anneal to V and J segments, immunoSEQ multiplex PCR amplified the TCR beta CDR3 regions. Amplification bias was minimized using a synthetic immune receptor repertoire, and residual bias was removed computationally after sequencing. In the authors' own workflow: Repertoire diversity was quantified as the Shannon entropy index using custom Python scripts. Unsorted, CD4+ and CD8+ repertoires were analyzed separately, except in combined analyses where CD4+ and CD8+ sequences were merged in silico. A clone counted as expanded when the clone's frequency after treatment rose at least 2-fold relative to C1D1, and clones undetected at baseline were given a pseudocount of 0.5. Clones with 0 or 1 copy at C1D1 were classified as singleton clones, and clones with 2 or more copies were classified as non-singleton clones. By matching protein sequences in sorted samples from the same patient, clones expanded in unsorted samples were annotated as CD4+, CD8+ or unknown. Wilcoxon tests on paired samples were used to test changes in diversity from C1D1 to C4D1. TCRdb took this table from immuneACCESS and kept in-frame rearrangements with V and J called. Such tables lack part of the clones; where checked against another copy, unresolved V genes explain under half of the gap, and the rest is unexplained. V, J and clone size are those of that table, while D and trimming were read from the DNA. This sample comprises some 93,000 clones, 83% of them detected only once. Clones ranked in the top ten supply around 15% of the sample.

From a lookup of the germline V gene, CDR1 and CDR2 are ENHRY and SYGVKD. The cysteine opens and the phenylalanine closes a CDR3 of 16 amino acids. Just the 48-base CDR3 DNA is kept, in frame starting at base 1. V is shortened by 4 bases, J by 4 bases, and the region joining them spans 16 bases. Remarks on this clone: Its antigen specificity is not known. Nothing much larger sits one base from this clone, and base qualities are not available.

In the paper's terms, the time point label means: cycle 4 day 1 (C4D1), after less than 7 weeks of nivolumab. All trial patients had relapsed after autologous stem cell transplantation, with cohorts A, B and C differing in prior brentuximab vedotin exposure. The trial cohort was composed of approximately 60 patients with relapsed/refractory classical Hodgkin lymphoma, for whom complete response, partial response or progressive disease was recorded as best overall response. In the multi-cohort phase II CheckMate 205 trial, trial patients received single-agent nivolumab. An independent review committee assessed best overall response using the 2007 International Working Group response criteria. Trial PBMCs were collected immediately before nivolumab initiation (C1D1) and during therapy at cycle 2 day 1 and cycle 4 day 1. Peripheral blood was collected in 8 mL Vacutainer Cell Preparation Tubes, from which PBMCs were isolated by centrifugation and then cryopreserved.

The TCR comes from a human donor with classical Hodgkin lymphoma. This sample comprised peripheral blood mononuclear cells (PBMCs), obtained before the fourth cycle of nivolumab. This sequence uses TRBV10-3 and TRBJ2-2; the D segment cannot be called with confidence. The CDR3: CAISALLEYSTGELFF. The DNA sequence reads TGTGCCATCAGTGCTCTTTTGGAGTATAGCACCGGGGAGCTGTTTTTT.